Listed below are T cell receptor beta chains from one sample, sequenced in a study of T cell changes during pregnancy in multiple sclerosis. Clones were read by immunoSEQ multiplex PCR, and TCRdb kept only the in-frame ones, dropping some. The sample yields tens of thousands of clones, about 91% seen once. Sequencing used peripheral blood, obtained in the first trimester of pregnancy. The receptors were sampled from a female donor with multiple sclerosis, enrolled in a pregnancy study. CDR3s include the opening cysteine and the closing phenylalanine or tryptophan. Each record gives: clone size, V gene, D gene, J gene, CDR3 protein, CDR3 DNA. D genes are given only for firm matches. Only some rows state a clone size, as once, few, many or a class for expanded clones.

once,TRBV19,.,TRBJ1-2,CASSIAGGGGYTF,TGTGCCAGTAGTATAGCCGGAGGCGGGGGCTACACCTTC
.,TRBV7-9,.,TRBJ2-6,CASSQKGTGANVLTF,TGTGCCAGCAGCCAAAAAGGGACAGGGGCCAACGTCCTGACTTTC
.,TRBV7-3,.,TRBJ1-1,CASSQTGNTEAFF,TGTGCCAGCAGCCAGACGGGAAACACTGAAGCTTTCTTT
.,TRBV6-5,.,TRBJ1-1,CASSYSNGQNTEAFF,TGTGCCAGCAGTTACTCGAATGGACAGAACACTGAAGCTTTCTTT
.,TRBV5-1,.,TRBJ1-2,CASSASWPYGYTF,TGCGCCAGCAGCGCTTCATGGCCCTATGGCTACACCTTC
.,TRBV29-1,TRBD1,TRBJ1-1,CSVEPEEGQGAGTEAFF,TGCAGCGTTGAACCCGAAGAAGGACAGGGGGCCGGCACTGAAGCTTTCTTT
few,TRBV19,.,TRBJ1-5,CASSIGEGQPQHF,TGTGCCAGTAGTATCGGGGAAGGACAGCCCCAGCATTTT
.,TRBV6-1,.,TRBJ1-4,CASTLVRGKEKLFF,TGTGCCAGCACTCTGGTTAGGGGAAAGGAAAAACTGTTTTTT
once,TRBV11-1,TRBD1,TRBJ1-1,CASSSSGDSPYGDTEAFF,TGTGCCAGCAGCTCCTCGGGGGACAGCCCGTATGGGGACACTGAAGCTTTCTTT
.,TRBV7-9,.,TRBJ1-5,CASSSTGDRNQPQHF,TGTGCCAGCAGCTCGACAGGCGATCGCAATCAGCCCCAGCATTTT
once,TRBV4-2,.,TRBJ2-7,CASSQVPDSSYEQYF,TGTGCCAGCAGCCAAGTGCCGGACAGTTCCTACGAGCAGTACTTC
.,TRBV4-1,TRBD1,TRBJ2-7,CASSQERDRADSSYEQYF,TGCGCCAGCAGCCAAGAGCGCGACAGGGCAGATAGCTCCTACGAGCAGTACTTC
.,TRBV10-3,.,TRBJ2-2,CAISEWGGQTGELFF,TGTGCCATCAGTGAATGGGGGGGGCAGACCGGGGAGCTGTTTTTT
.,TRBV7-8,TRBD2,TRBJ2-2,CASSLALAGGTGELFF,TGTGCCAGCAGCTTAGCACTAGCGGGGGGCACCGGGGAGCTGTTTTTT
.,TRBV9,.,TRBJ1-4,CASSGVGTGRNEKLFF,TGTGCCAGCAGCGGGGTCGGAACAGGACGGAATGAAAAACTGTTTTTT
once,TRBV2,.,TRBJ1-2,CANSGGSNYGYTF,TGTGCCAACTCGGGGGGATCTAACTATGGCTACACCTTC
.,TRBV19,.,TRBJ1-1,CASKGVTEAFF,TGTGCCAGTAAAGGGGTAACTGAAGCTTTCTTT
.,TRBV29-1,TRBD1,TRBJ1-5,CSVGQGSQPQHF,TGCAGCGTCGGACAGGGTAGTCAGCCCCAGCATTTT
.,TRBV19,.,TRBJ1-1,CASSQALNTEAFF,TGTGCCAGTTCACAGGCTTTGAACACTGAAGCTTTCTTT
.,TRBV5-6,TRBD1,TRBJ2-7,CASTRQGGTYEQYF,TGTGCCAGCACCCGACAGGGTGGGACCTACGAGCAGTACTTC
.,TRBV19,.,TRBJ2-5,CASRRTGEETQYF,TGTGCCAGTAGACGGACGGGGGAGGAGACCCAGTACTTC
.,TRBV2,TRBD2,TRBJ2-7,CASRGGAGGSYEQYF,TGTGCCAGCAGGGGGGGAGCGGGGGGTTCCTACGAGCAGTACTTC
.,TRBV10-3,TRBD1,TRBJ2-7,CVISRGQGPYEQYF,TGTGTCATCAGTAGGGGACAGGGACCCTACGAGCAGTACTTC
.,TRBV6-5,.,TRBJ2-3,CASSYSGQYTQYF,TGTGCCAGCAGTTACTCGGGGCAGTACACGCAGTATTTT
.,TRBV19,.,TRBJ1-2,CASSAGRSYGYTF,TGTGCCAGTAGTGCGGGAAGGAGCTATGGCTACACCTTC
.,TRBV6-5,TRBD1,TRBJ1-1,CASRTTGLNTEAFF,TGTGCCAGCAGGACGACAGGGTTGAACACTGAAGCTTTCTTT
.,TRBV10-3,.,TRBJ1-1,CAISEPGQLNTEAFF,TGTGCCATCAGTGAGCCAGGACAGTTGAACACTGAAGCTTTCTTT
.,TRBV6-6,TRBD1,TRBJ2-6,CASSSGTGGTNVLTF,TGTGCCAGCAGTTCCGGGACAGGGGGCACCAACGTCCTGACTTTC
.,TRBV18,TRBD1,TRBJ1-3,CASSPAGTGGNTIYF,TGTGCCAGCTCACCGGCCGGGACAGGGGGAAACACCATATATTTT
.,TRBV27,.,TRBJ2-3,CASSLLGTGGQNTQYF,TGTGCCAGCAGTTTACTCGGGACCGGGGGGCAAAATACGCAGTATTTT
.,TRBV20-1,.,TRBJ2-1,CSARGSSEQFF,TGCAGTGCTAGAGGTTCCAGTGAGCAGTTCTTC
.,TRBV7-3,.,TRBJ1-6,CASSLYGNGNSPLHF,TGTGCCAGCAGCTTATACGGTAACGGGAATTCACCCCTCCACTTT
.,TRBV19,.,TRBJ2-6,CASSIGGAGANVLTF,TGTGCCAGTAGTATAGGGGGCGCTGGGGCCAACGTCCTGACTTTC
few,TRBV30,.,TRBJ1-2,CAWSARGYGYTF,TGTGCCTGGAGTGCCAGGGGATATGGCTACACCTTC
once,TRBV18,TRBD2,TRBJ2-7,CASSPAGGTGTGTYEQYF,TGTGCCAGCTCACCAGCGGGAGGAACCGGCACAGGGACCTACGAGCAGTACTTC
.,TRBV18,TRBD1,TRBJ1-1,CASSAEQGAVGEAFF,TGTGCCAGCTCCGCGGAACAGGGGGCAGTCGGTGAAGCTTTCTTT
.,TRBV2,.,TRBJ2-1,CASSGAGTYNEQFF,TGTGCCAGCAGTGGGGCAGGGACCTACAATGAGCAGTTCTTC
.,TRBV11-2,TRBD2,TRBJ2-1,CASSLESGGRYNEQFF,TGTGCCAGCAGCTTAGAGAGCGGGGGGAGATACAATGAGCAGTTCTTC
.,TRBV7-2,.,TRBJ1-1,CASSLVRGTNTEAFF,TGTGCCAGCAGCTTAGTGCGGGGGACGAACACTGAAGCTTTCTTT
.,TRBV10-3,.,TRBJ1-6,CAISAGLSNNSPLHF,TGTGCCATCAGTGCCGGACTGTCAAATAATTCACCCCTCCACTTT
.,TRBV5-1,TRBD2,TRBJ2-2,CASSPVLGLAGGANTGELFF,TGCGCCAGCAGCCCGGTCCTGGGGCTAGCGGGGGGTGCGAACACCGGGGAGCTGTTTTTT
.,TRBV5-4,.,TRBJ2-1,CASIQGANNEQFF,TGTGCCAGCATCCAGGGTGCCAACAATGAGCAGTTCTTC
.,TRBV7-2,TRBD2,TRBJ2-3,CASSRAGGGTPDTQYF,TGTGCCAGCAGTAGGGCGGGCGGGGGGACCCCAGATACGCAGTATTTT
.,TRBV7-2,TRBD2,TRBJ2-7,CASSHRSGGSSYEQYF,TGTGCCAGCAGTCACAGGTCGGGGGGGAGCTCCTACGAGCAGTACTTC
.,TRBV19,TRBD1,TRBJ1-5,CASSTDRELPQHF,TGTGCCAGTAGTACCGACAGGGAGCTGCCCCAGCATTTT
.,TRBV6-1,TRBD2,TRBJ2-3,CASSGTSGGAGDTQYF,TGTGCCAGCAGTGGGACTAGCGGGGGGGCCGGAGATACGCAGTATTTT
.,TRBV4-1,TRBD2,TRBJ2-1,CASSQEGEGSLNEQFF,TGCGCCAGCAGCCAAGAGGGGGAGGGTAGTTTAAATGAGCAGTTCTTC
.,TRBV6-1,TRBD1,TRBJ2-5,CASSGDRGETQYF,TGTGCCAGCAGTGGGGACAGGGGGGAGACCCAGTACTTC
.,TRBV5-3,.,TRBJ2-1,CARSVPGSYNEQFF,TGTGCCAGAAGCGTCCCAGGTTCCTACAATGAGCAGTTCTTC
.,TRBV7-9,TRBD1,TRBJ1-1,CASTPMAGRGNLRAFF,TGTGCCAGCACCCCGATGGCGGGCAGGGGGAATTTGAGAGCTTTCTTT
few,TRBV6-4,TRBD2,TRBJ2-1,CASSGTSGGANEQFF,TGTGCCAGCAGTGGGACTAGCGGGGGGGCCAATGAGCAGTTCTTC